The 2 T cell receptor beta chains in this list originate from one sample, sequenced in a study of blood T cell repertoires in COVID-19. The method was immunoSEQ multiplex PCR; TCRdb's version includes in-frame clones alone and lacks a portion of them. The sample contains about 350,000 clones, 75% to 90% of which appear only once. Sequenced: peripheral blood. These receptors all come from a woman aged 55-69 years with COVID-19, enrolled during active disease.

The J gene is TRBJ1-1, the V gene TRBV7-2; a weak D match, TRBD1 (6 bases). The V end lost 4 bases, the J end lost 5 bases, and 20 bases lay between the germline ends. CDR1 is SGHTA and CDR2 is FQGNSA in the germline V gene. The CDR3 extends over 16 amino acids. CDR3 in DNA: TGTGCCAGCAGCTCAATACAGGGTAGGGGGACGACTGAAGCTTTCTTT. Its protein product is CASSSIQGRGTTEAFF.

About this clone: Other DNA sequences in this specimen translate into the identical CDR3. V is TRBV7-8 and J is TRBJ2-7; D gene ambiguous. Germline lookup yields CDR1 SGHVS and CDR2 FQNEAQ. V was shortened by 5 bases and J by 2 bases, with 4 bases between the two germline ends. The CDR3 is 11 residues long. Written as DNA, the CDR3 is TGTGCCAGCAGCCCAGCCTACGAGCAGTACTTC. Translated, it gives CASSPAYEQYF.